The 27 T cell receptor beta chains presented below share a single source sample, sequenced in a study of cytomegalovirus exposure and HLA in healthy donors (dated by TCRdb to about 2017). Libraries came from the immunoSEQ multiplex PCR assay. For the multiplex PCR, a mixture combining 60 forward primers for TCR Vbeta segments and 13 reverse primers for TCR Jbeta segments was used. The clones in this table, taken by TCRdb from immuneACCESS, are in-frame only. Not every clone is retained; where verified, under half of the shortfall comes from an unresolved V gene, and the cause of the rest is unknown. This sample comprises under 200,000 clones, 82% of them detected only once. The biggest ten clones account for less than 2% of the sample. The sequenced material came from PBMCs. These receptors came from a woman younger than 35 in good health and CMV-seronegative.

This chain links TRBV28 with TRBJ1-2, with TRBD1 identical over 7 bases. The CDR3 sequence is 13 residues long. Germline V gene data show CDR1 as MDHEN and CDR2 as SYDVKM. Unmatched junction bases numbered 3, after V lost 2 bases and J lost 6 bases. The CDR3 DNA is TGTGCCAGCAGTTTAAAGGGGGCGAATGGCTACACCTTC. This gives the protein CASSLKGANGYTF.

This chain links TRBV5-8 with TRBJ2-1, with 12 bases that match TRBD2. The CDR3 runs 16 residues. The V segment lost 1 base and the J segment 9 bases; nucleotides outside the gene matches: 8. Germline CDR1 is SGHTS and CDR2 is YDEGEE. CDR3 sequence reads: CASSLTGTSGFGEQFF. CDR3 DNA sequence: TGTGCCAGCAGCTTGACCGGGACTAGCGGGTTCGGTGAGCAGTTCTTC.

Here the CDR3 DNA reads TGTGCCAGCAGTTACGCCCACAGCTCCAATGAGCAGTTCTTC. It translates to CASSYAHSSNEQFF. The gene calls are TRBV6-5 and TRBJ2-1; D gene uncertain. Trimming left V 2 bases short and J 6 bases short, with 11 bases between. CDR3 length equals 14 residues. Germline V gene lookup returns CDR1 MNHEY and CDR2 SVGAGI.

This clone was observed a handful of times. This chain links TRBV16 with TRBJ2-7, with 13 bases identical to TRBD2. The germline V gene encodes CDR1 KGHSY and CDR2 FQNENV. With 6 bases clipped from V and 4 bases from J, the junction kept 21 bases outside the gene matches. This CDR3 contains 20 residues. The CDR3 reads CASRPRLLLAGGPGFYEQYV. The CDR3 DNA reads as TGTGCCAGCAGACCACGCCTTTTACTAGCGGGAGGGCCAGGTTTTTACGAGCAGTACGTC.

The J gene is TRBJ1-1, the V gene TRBV19; tentatively, D is TRBD1 (6 bases). Trimming cost V 7 bases and J 5 bases, with 14 bases left between them. Germline V gene lookup returns CDR1 LNHDA and CDR2 SQIVND (reference sequence). The CDR3 spans 13 residues. The CDR3 here is CASTEGGRTEAFF. The CDR3 coding sequence is TGTGCCAGTACCGAAGGGGGAAGGACTGAAGCTTTCTTT.

V and J are TRBV9 and TRBJ2-5; D is perhaps TRBD2 (5 bases). Germline CDR1 SGDLS, CDR2 YYNGEE. The CDR3 runs to 14 residues. V lost 0 bases to trimming and J lost 6 bases, with 12 bases between them. In nucleotides, the CDR3 is TGTGCCAGCAGCGTAGAGTCGGGATCGAAGACCCAGTACTTC. It specifies CASSVESGSKTQYF. Variable domain in full (rest from reference TRBV9 and TRBJ2-5): DSGVTQTPKHLITATGQRVTLRCSPRSGDLSVYWYQQSLDQGLQFLIQYYNGEERAKGNILERFSAQQFPDLHSELNLSSLELGDSALYFCASSVESGSKTQYFGPGTRLLVL.

The chain combines TRBV12-5 with TRBJ1-5, with 9 bases lining up with TRBD1. CDR1 and CDR2 (germline): LGHNT, FRNRAP. J lost 7 bases, V lost 0 bases, and 4 bases had no gene match. The CDR3 has 15 amino acids. CDR3 loop: CASGLVRDRDQPQHF. For the CDR3, the DNA is TGTGCTAGTGGTTTGGTACGGGACAGGGACCAGCCCCAGCATTTT.

The CDR3 region has the DNA TGTGCCAGCAGCCCCTTTCTCAAACTGACAAACACTGAAGCTTTCTTT. Protein product: CASSPFLKLTNTEAFF. V gene TRBV7-2 combines with J gene TRBJ1-1; D remains unclear. Per the germline V gene, CDR1 is SGHTA and CDR2 is FQGNSA. The CDR3 sequence is 16 residues long. V lost 5 bases and J 2 bases, leaving 18 bases between the germline ends.

The J gene is TRBJ1-2, the V gene TRBV29-1; D perhaps matches TRBD1 (5 bases). Germline V gene data show CDR1 as SQVTM and CDR2 as ANQGSEA. The V end was cut by 6 bases, the J end by 4 bases, with 18 bases between. CDR3 length: 14 amino acids. Written as DNA, the CDR3 is TGCAGCGTCGCGCAGTTCCAGGGTGGCTATGGCTACACCTTC. Its translation: CSVAQFQGGYGYTF.

The CDR3 DNA is TGTGCCAGCAGCTTAGAGGGGGACAGGGCAACTCGGGGAAACGAGCAGTACTTC. Translated, it gives CASSLEGDRATRGNEQYF. The chain carries TRBV11-2 and TRBJ2-7; 9 bases map to TRBD1. Per the germline V gene, CDR1 is SGHAT and CDR2 is FQNNGV. V shed 0 bases and J 5 bases; nucleotides not matched to a gene: 14. This CDR3 comprises 18 residues.

This clone was detected only once. The V gene is TRBV6-5, the J gene TRBJ2-7; 10 bases are a match to TRBD2. Germline V gives CDR1 MNHEY, CDR2 SVGAGI. The V gene end was trimmed by 4 bases and the J gene end by 5 bases; junction bases not matched to a gene: 8. CDR3 length: 15 amino acids. CDR3 residues: CASSFSGRPPDEQYF. In DNA form, the CDR3 reads TGTGCCAGCAGTTTTAGCGGGAGGCCGCCTGACGAGCAGTACTTC.

The rearrangement links TRBV30 to TRBJ1-2; 7 bases map to TRBD1. The junction had 17 bases not matched to a gene; V was cut back by 5 bases and J by 14 bases. The length of the CDR3 is 13 residues. CDR1 is GTSNPN, CDR2 SVGIG, per germline (reference sequence). The CDR3 protein is CAWLDQRTGLVTF. CDR3 DNA sequence: TGTGCCTGGCTCGACCAGCGGACAGGACTCGTGACCTTC.

The rearrangement links TRBV2 to TRBJ2-7, with D tentatively TRBD2 (5 bases). V lost 6 bases, J lost 0 bases, and 15 bases lay in between. This CDR3 has 15 amino acids. Germline V CDR1 and CDR2: SNHLY, FYNNEI. DNA of the CDR3: TGTGCCAGCAGGCCCGGGATCGATGACTCCTACGAGCAGTACGTC. It is translated as CASRPGIDDSYEQYV.

This clone was observed a single time. The rearrangement uses TRBV1 and TRBJ2-1; the table's D call TRBD2 went unverified against the DNA. TRBV1 counts as a pseudogene. The CDR3 is 16 residues long. CDR3 in amino acids: CTSSQGFQRDIDEQFF. Written as DNA, the CDR3 is TGCACCAGCAGCCAGGGATTTCAGCGGGACATCGATGAGCAGTTCTTC.

The chain recombines TRBV7-9 with TRBJ2-2, with D perhaps TRBD1 (6 bases). The CDR3 contains 17 residues. Per the germline V gene, CDR1 is SEHNR and CDR2 is FQNEAQ (reference sequence). V lost 2 bases and J 0 bases, leaving 13 bases between the germline ends. CDR3 nucleotides: TGTGCCAGCAGCTTACCGATACAGGGCGCGAACACCGGGGAGCTGTTTTTT. Its protein product is CASSLPIQGANTGELFF.

The chain combines TRBV2 with TRBJ2-5; 7 nucleotides line up with TRBD2. The DNA matches TRBJ2-7 better at its end, which makes the J call doubtful. The CDR3 has 15 residues. The germline gives CDR1 SNHLY, CDR2 FYNNEI. CDR3 nucleotide sequence: TGTGCCAGCAGTGCCCAGGGCGGGAGCTCCTACGAGCAGTACTTC. Protein: CASSAQGGSSYEQYF.

This chain joins TRBV28 and TRBJ2-1; maybe TRBD2 (6 bases). The V end lost 10 bases, the J end lost 6 bases, and 16 bases lay between the germline ends. The CDR3 spans 13 residues. CDR1 is MDHEN and CDR2 is SYDVKM in the germline V gene. DNA for the CDR3: TGTGCCACCACTAGCCTCTGGGGCAATGAGCAGTTCTTC. Amino acid sequence: CATTSLWGNEQFF.

This chain joins TRBV5-8 and TRBJ2-5, with unresolved D. V lost 1 base, J lost 3 bases, and 19 bases lay in between. The CDR3 totals 17 residues. CDR1 is SGHTS, CDR2 YDEGEE, per germline. CDR3 in amino acids: CASSLLTSGAGKETQYF. CDR3 DNA sequence: TGTGCCAGCAGCTTGTTAACGTCTGGAGCCGGAAAAGAGACCCAGTACTTC.

The chain is built from TRBV2 and TRBJ2-3; 9 nucleotides line up with TRBD2. V trimming: 5 bases; J trimming: 4 bases; junction bases outside the gene matches: 7. Per germline, CDR1 SNHLY and CDR2 FYNNEI. This CDR3 spans 15 amino acids. The CDR3 reads CASSTLAGLPDTQYF. CDR3 DNA: TGTGCCAGCAGTACTCTAGCGGGACTCCCAGATACGCAGTATTTT.

The V and J genes are TRBV4-2 and TRBJ1-1; maybe TRBD1 (6 bases). CDR3 length: 15 amino acids. With 3 bases removed from V and 4 bases from J, the gap between germline ends came to 15 bases. Germline loops: CDR1 LGHNA, CDR2 YNFKEQ. Here the CDR3 reads CASSQDLRQATEAFF. CDR3 DNA sequence: TGTGCCAGCAGCCAGGATTTACGACAGGCCACTGAAGCTTTCTTT.

This clone appeared once. The CDR3 sequence is CASSLELAGVLEQFF. The CDR3 DNA reads TGTGCCAGCAGCTTAGAGCTAGCGGGAGTACTTGAGCAGTTCTTC. The chain joins TRBV7-8 to TRBJ2-1, with 10 bases identical to TRBD2. Trimming took 1 base from V and 9 from J; bases not matched to a gene: 6. Germline loops: CDR1 SGHVS, CDR2 FQNEAQ. CDR3 length: 15 amino acids.

The J gene is TRBJ2-3, the V gene TRBV27; 7 positions agree with TRBD2. Germline loops: CDR1 MNHEY, CDR2 SMNVEV (reference sequence). This CDR3 is built from 17 residues. The V segment lost 2 bases and the J segment 0 bases; nucleotides outside the gene matches: 8. The CDR3 nucleotides read TGTGCCAGCAGTTTAAGGGTCCTAGCGGCTAGCACAGATACGCAGTATTTT. Its protein product is CASSLRVLAASTDTQYF.

Only one count was recorded for this clone. The gene calls are TRBV25-1 and TRBJ2-1; D not certain. The CDR3 contains 15 residues. Germline loops: CDR1 MGHDK, CDR2 SYGVNS. V was clipped by 2 bases and J by 4 bases, with 12 bases between them. Written as DNA, the CDR3 is TGTGCCAGCAGTGAAGGCGACGGAGTATACAATGAGCAGTTCTTC. Encoded protein: CASSEGDGVYNEQFF.

The chain employs TRBV5-1 and TRBJ2-7, with 7 positions matching TRBD1. This CDR3 contains 12 residues. V lost 4 bases and J lost 3; bases outside the gene matches: 1. CDR1 SGHRS and CDR2 YFSETQ come from the germline V gene. CDR3 sequence reads: CASSRDSYEQYF. CDR3 coding DNA: TGCGCCAGCAGCAGGGACAGCTACGAGCAGTACTTC. Based on the CDR3 plus reference TRBV5-1 and TRBJ2-7, the full variable domain is KAGVTQTPRYLIKTRGQQVTLSCSPISGHRSVSWYQQTPGQGLQFLFEYFSETQRNKGNFPGRFSGRQFSNSRSEMNVSTLELGDSALYLCASSRDSYEQYFGPGTRLTVT.

The chain couples TRBV13 to TRBJ2-7; D is ambiguous. Germline lookup yields CDR1 PRHDT and CDR2 FYEKMQ (reference sequence). Trimming removed 5 bases from V and 2 bases from J, with 7 bases in between. The CDR3 is 12 amino acids. The CDR3 region is CASSQNPYEQYF. In DNA form, the CDR3 reads TGTGCCAGCAGCCAGAATCCCTACGAGCAGTACTTC.

This chain uses TRBV7-2 with TRBJ2-1, with 7 positions matching TRBD2. In germline, CDR1 is SGHTA, CDR2 FQGNSA. With V trimmed by 2 bases and J by 12 bases, 13 bases remained unmatched. This CDR3 comprises 15 residues. The CDR3 sequence is CASSLLAGDLSGQFF. The DNA for the CDR3 is TGTGCCAGCAGCTTACTGGCGGGAGACTTGAGCGGGCAGTTCTTC.

V gene TRBV7-9 combines with J gene TRBJ2-7, with D possibly TRBD2 on 5 matching bases. The CDR3 is 16 amino acids. Germline V CDR1 and CDR2: SEHNR, FQNEAQ (reference sequence). Trimming left V 1 base short and J 5 bases short, with 18 bases between. The CDR3 spells CASSLGFASIFDEQYF. The CDR3 DNA reads as TGTGCCAGCAGCTTAGGATTCGCTAGCATCTTTGACGAGCAGTACTTC. Variable domain in full (rest from reference TRBV7-9 and TRBJ2-7): DTGVSQNPRHKITKRGQNVTFRCDPISEHNRLYWYRQTLGQGPEFLTYFQNEAQLEKSRLLSDRFSAERPKGSFSTLEIQRTEQGDSAMYLCASSLGFASIFDEQYFGPGTRLTVT.